Sequencing of this T cell receptor beta chain was carried out in a study of OX40 agonist ivuxolimab in advanced cancers. On the study more broadly: At doses from 0.01 to 10 mg/kg, patients were given intravenous ivuxolimab every 2 weeks. Broader study findings: Low normalized T-cell clonal expansion was also seen in some nonresponders.

Of note for this clone: What it recognizes is unknown.

The CDR3 has 17 residues. CDR1 is LNHDA, CDR2 SQIVND, per germline (reference sequence). Trimming removed 5 bases at V and 2 bases at J, with 22 bases between. Sequencing used immunoSEQ multiplex PCR; TCRdb keeps in-frame clones, though not all of them. The sample shows 75,000 to 95,000 clones, about 91% of them seen only once. This material consisted of CD4+ or CD8+ T cells sorted from blood, taken in a trial of the OX40 agonist ivuxolimab. The source of this sequence is an adult with an advanced solid tumor such as melanoma, head and neck, liver or kidney cancer. The genes are TRBV19 and TRBJ2-7; D is perhaps TRBD2 (7 bases). CDR3 region: CASSGWGPGLKAYEQYF. CDR3 nucleotides: TGTGCCAGTAGTGGATGGGGGCCGGGACTAAAAGCCTACGAGCAGTACTTC.